The 26 T cell receptor beta chains below were found in one sample sequenced in a study of OX40 agonist ivuxolimab in advanced cancers. Sequencing used immunoSEQ multiplex PCR; TCRdb keeps in-frame clones, though not all of them. The data show around 72,000 clones, with more than 75% seen just once and around 8.2% held by the top ten. The specimen comprised CD4+ or CD8+ T cells sorted from blood, sampled in a trial of the OX40 agonist ivuxolimab. These receptors came from an adult with an advanced solid tumor such as melanoma, head and neck, liver or kidney cancer.

Judged by abundance, this clone is medium-sized. The chain links TRBV5-1 to TRBJ1-3; D gene ambiguous. CDR3 length equals 14 residues. Trimming took off 2 bases at V and 4 bases at J, with 10 bases between the two ends. Germline lookup yields CDR1 SGHRS and CDR2 YFSETQ. As DNA, the CDR3 is TGCGCCAGCAGCTTCGAGGGAGGAGGAAACACCATATATTTT. Translation: CASSFEGGGNTIYF. The full variable domain, rest sourced from reference TRBV5-1 and TRBJ1-3, is KAGVTQTPRYLIKTRGQQVTLSCSPISGHRSVSWYQQTPGQGLQFLFEYFSETQRNKGNFPGRFSGRQFSNSRSEMNVSTLELGDSALYLCASSFEGGGNTIYFGEGSWLTVV.

The gene calls are TRBV7-2 and TRBJ2-3; D gene ambiguous. Trimming took off 10 bases at V and 4 bases at J, with 15 bases between the two ends. Germline V gives CDR1 SGHTA, CDR2 FQGNSA. The CDR3 contains 13 residues. The CDR3 DNA is TGTGCCACCCGCTGGTTGTACCCAGATACGCAGTATTTT. Its protein is CATRWLYPDTQYF.

The CDR3 loop is CASSAPGSGNTQYF. The CDR3 bases are TGTGCCAGCAGCGCTCCGGGATCAGGCAATACGCAGTATTTT. This sequence joins TRBV9 and TRBJ2-3; possibly TRBD2 for D (5 bases). Germline V gives CDR1 SGDLS, CDR2 YYNGEE. Trimming stripped 3 bases from V and 7 bases from J, with 15 bases between. This CDR3 spans 14 amino acids.

CDR3 sequence reads: CASSSTGTDQETQYF. CDR3 DNA sequence: TGTGCCAGCAGCTCAACTGGGACAGACCAAGAGACCCAGTACTTC. V gene TRBV7-9 combines with J gene TRBJ2-5; 7 bases match TRBD1. Germline V gene data show CDR1 as SEHNR and CDR2 as FQNEAQ (reference sequence). CDR3 length: 15 residues. Trimming took 4 bases from V and 0 from J; bases not matched to a gene: 5.

The chain carries TRBV18 and TRBJ2-5; perhaps TRBD2 as D (5 bases). Trimming stripped 3 bases from V and 5 bases from J, with 19 bases between. The germline V gene has CDR1 KGHSH and CDR2 LQKENI. The CDR3 spans 16 residues. The CDR3 spells CASSPALSSGFETQYF. The CDR3 DNA is TGTGCCAGCTCACCCGCTCTGTCCTCGGGGTTTGAGACCCAGTACTTC.

The chain links TRBV2 to TRBJ1-4; D call uncertain. The CDR3 length is 13 residues. The germline gives CDR1 SNHLY, CDR2 FYNNEI. Trimming stripped 7 bases from V and 8 bases from J, with 14 bases between. This chain's CDR3 is CASNLGIGEKLFF. The CDR3 DNA sequence: TGTGCCAGCAACCTGGGGATAGGAGAAAAACTGTTTTTT.

This sequence joins TRBV28 and TRBJ2-7; the D is unclear. The CDR3 consists of 12 residues. With 3 bases removed from V and 2 bases from J, the gap between germline ends came to 5 bases. In germline, CDR1 is MDHEN, CDR2 SYDVKM. Here the CDR3 DNA reads TGTGCCAGCAGTTTGTTGGCCTACGAGCAGTACTTC. It specifies CASSLLAYEQYF.

The chain recombines TRBV30 with TRBJ2-2; tentatively, D is TRBD2 (5 bases). The CDR3 has 16 amino acids. V lost 0 bases and J 1 base, leaving 12 bases between the germline ends. Germline V CDR1 and CDR2: GTSNPN, SVGIG (reference sequence). The CDR3 bases are TGTGCCTGGAGTGTATTGGGGAGCGGGAACACCGGGGAGCTGTTTTTT. It codes for CAWSVLGSGNTGELFF. Combining the CDR3 with reference TRBV30 and TRBJ2-2 gives the whole variable domain SQTIHQWPATLVQPVGSPLSLECTVEGTSNPNLYWYRQAAGRGLQLLFYSVGIGQISSEVPQNLSASRPQDRQFILSSKKLLLSDSGFYLCAWSVLGSGNTGELFFGEGSRLTVL.

This sequence joins TRBV14 and TRBJ2-1; D gene ambiguous. V was trimmed by 1 base and J by 8 bases, leaving 9 bases between them. This CDR3 spans 13 amino acids. Germline CDR1 and CDR2: SGHDN and FVKESK. The CDR3 is CASSQGLVYEQFF. The DNA of the CDR3 is TGTGCCAGCAGCCAAGGTCTAGTCTATGAGCAGTTCTTC.

The chain has TRBV6-1 and TRBJ1-5; TRBD1 might be the D (6 bases). Germline assignment: CDR1 MNHNS and CDR2 SASEGT. CDR3 length: 20 amino acids. Trimming cost V 0 bases and J 0 bases, with 21 bases left between them. CDR3 amino acids: CASSEARQAIGFYSNQPQHF. The CDR3, as DNA: TGTGCCAGCAGTGAAGCCCGACAGGCCATTGGGTTTTATAGCAATCAGCCCCAGCATTTT.

The genes are TRBV19 and TRBJ2-2; D remains ambiguous. The germline V gene encodes CDR1 LNHDA and CDR2 SQIVND (reference sequence). The CDR3 length is 14 residues. V lost 0 bases and J lost 4, with 6 bases in between. The CDR3 sequence: CASSIEVSTGELFF. The CDR3 nucleotides are TGTGCCAGTAGTATAGAAGTGTCCACCGGGGAGCTGTTTTTT.

This chain uses TRBV7-2 with TRBJ2-7; TRBD1 matches at 9 bases. The trim removed 4 bases at V and 3 bases at J, leaving 1 base unmatched. CDR1 and CDR2 from the germline V gene are SGHTA and FQGNSA. This CDR3 has 13 residues. The CDR3 region has the DNA TGTGCCAGCAGCTGGGGACAGGGCTACGAGCAGTACTTC. Protein product: CASSWGQGYEQYF. Full variable domain (remainder filled in from reference TRBV7-2 and TRBJ2-7): GAGVSQSPSNKVTEKGKDVELRCDPISGHTALYWYRQSLGQGLEFLIYFQGNSAPDKSGLPSDRFSAERTGGSVSTLTIQRTQQEDSAVYLCASSWGQGYEQYFGPGTRLTVT.

The rearrangement uses TRBV19 and TRBJ1-1, with D uncertain. The CDR3 has 13 amino acids. Germline loops: CDR1 LNHDA, CDR2 SQIVND (reference sequence). The V end lost 7 bases, the J end lost 0 bases, and 9 bases lay between the germline ends. The CDR3 spells CASMAIMNTEAFF. CDR3 DNA sequence: TGTGCCAGTATGGCCATAATGAACACTGAAGCTTTCTTT. The complete variable domain, with remaining parts taken from reference TRBV19 and TRBJ1-1, reads DGGITQSPKYLFRKEGQNVTLSCEQNLNHDAMYWYRQDPGQGLRLIYYSQIVNDFQKGDIAEGYSVSREKKESFPLTVTSAQKNPTAFYLCASMAIMNTEAFFGQGTRLTVV.

A single count supports this clone. CDR3 amino acids: CASSLGAGSSGELFF. The CDR3 region has the DNA TGTGCCAGCAGCTTAGGAGCAGGGTCTTCCGGGGAGCTGTTTTTT. J is TRBJ2-2 and V is TRBV11-2, with D maybe TRBD1 (5 bases). In germline, CDR1 is SGHAT, CDR2 FQNNGV. V was clipped by 1 base and J by 6 bases, with 12 bases between them. There are 15 residues in the CDR3.

At least ten counts were recorded for this clone. CDR3 DNA: TGTGCCTGGAGTACCGGACAGAATGAAAAACTGTTTTTT. It yields the protein CAWSTGQNEKLFF. V and J are TRBV30 and TRBJ1-4; D may be TRBD1 (6 bases). CDR3 length equals 13 residues. Trimming took off 2 bases at V and 5 bases at J, with 9 bases between the two ends. Per germline, CDR1 GTSNPN and CDR2 SVGIG (reference sequence).

The chain uses TRBV9 and TRBJ1-5; TRBD1 agrees at 9 bases. The trim removed 2 bases at V and 7 bases at J, leaving 1 base unmatched. The CDR3 has 13 residues. Germline V gene data show CDR1 as SGDLS and CDR2 as YYNGEE. As DNA, the CDR3 is TGTGCCAGCAGCGTTGACAGGGGGCAGCCCCAGCATTTT. This sequence encodes CASSVDRGQPQHF. Variable domain in full (rest from reference TRBV9 and TRBJ1-5): DSGVTQTPKHLITATGQRVTLRCSPRSGDLSVYWYQQSLDQGLQFLIQYYNGEERAKGNILERFSAQQFPDLHSELNLSSLELGDSALYFCASSVDRGQPQHFGDGTRLSIL.

The gene calls are TRBV5-4 and TRBJ2-3; a weak D match, TRBD1 (6 bases). V lost 4 bases to trimming and J lost 4 bases, with 16 bases between them. The V gene's germline CDR1 is SGHNT and CDR2 YYREEE (reference sequence). The CDR3 has 15 residues. CDR3: CASSTRGYISDTQYF. The CDR3 DNA follows: TGTGCCAGCAGCACTAGGGGGTACATATCAGATACGCAGTATTTT.

The chain is built from TRBV7-9 and TRBJ2-3; perhaps TRBD2 as D (6 bases). Germline CDR1 is SEHNR and CDR2 is FQNEAQ (reference sequence). The CDR3 loop spans 18 amino acids. The ends were cut back, 1 base at V and 1 base at J, with 18 bases in the middle. The chain's CDR3 is CASSLEFTSLGGTDTQYF. The CDR3 DNA reads TGTGCCAGCAGCTTAGAATTCACTAGCTTGGGGGGCACAGATACGCAGTATTTT.

In its sample, this clone was seen a few times. This chain connects TRBV5-1 to TRBJ1-1, with no clear D. V gave up 4 bases and J gave up 1 base, with 14 bases separating them. This CDR3 spans 15 amino acids. Per the germline V gene, CDR1 is SGHRS and CDR2 is YFSETQ. CDR3 amino acids: CASSPRGGANTEAFF. In nucleotides, the CDR3 is TGCGCCAGCAGCCCTCGGGGAGGCGCGAACACTGAAGCTTTCTTT.

This clone has more than one count but fewer than ten. In the same sample, other DNA sequences code for this CDR3. The V and J genes are TRBV7-2 and TRBJ1-1; D remains ambiguous. Germline-derived CDR1 and CDR2 are SGHTA and FQGNSA. The CDR3 loop spans 14 amino acids. Trimming pared 2 bases from V and 0 bases from J, leaving 7 bases between. CDR3 protein: CASSLTSLNTEAFF. Here the CDR3 DNA reads TGTGCCAGCAGCTTAACTTCTCTGAACACTGAAGCTTTCTTT.

Of note for this clone: This sequence may be a read error, since a much larger clone differs from it by one base. This chain uses TRBV5-3 with TRBJ2-3; perhaps TRBD1 as D (5 bases). TRBV5-3 is designated an ORF whose function remains uncertain. CDR3 length: 14 amino acids. CDR3 sequence reads: CARSSVLDTDAQYF. The CDR3 coding sequence is TGTGCCAGAAGCTCGGTCCTGGACACAGATGCGCAGTATTTT.

The chain carries TRBV10-3 and TRBJ1-1; 9 bases are a match to TRBD1. The CDR3 extends over 16 amino acids. Germline lookup yields CDR1 ENHRY and CDR2 SYGVKD. The V and J ends lost 8 bases and 0 bases, in that order; junction bases with no gene match: 10. The CDR3 nucleotides read TGTGCCATCGCGGGGACAGGGCTCTCCATGAACACTGAAGCTTTCTTT. Protein sequence: CAIAGTGLSMNTEAFF.

The chain recombines TRBV5-1 with TRBJ1-1; 8 bases map to TRBD1. V gave up 3 bases and J gave up 0 bases; unmatched junction bases: 7. Germline V gives CDR1 SGHRS, CDR2 YFSETQ. This CDR3 has 16 amino acids. The CDR3: CASSSGQGGVNTEAFF. CDR3 sequence (DNA): TGCGCCAGCAGCTCCGGACAGGGCGGCGTGAACACTGAAGCTTTCTTT.

The chain carries TRBV7-9 and TRBJ2-3, with D tentatively TRBD2 (5 bases). The CDR3 consists of 14 residues. V lost 3 bases and J lost 1, with 8 bases in between. The germline CDR1 and CDR2 sequences are SEHNR and FQNEAQ (reference sequence). CDR3 region: CASSLGVRTDTQYF. The CDR3 DNA is TGTGCCAGCAGCTTGGGAGTTCGCACAGATACGCAGTATTTT.

V and J are TRBV5-6 and TRBJ2-4, with D perhaps assigned TRBD1 or TRBD2 (5 bases each). V lost 3 bases, J lost 5 bases, and 18 bases lay in between. Germline-derived CDR1 and CDR2 are SGHDT and YYEEEE. The CDR3 spans 16 residues. The CDR3 DNA reads TGTGCCAGCAGCTCCCGGAGGACCTTGGGGGAAAACATTCAGTACTTC. As protein: CASSSRRTLGENIQYF. The full variable domain, its missing parts supplied by reference TRBV5-6 and TRBJ2-4, is DAGVTQSPTHLIKTRGQQVTLRCSPKSGHDTVSWYQQALGQGPQFIFQYYEEEERQRGNFPDRFSGHQFPNYSSELNVNALLLGDSALYLCASSSRRTLGENIQYFGAGTRLSVL.

The J gene is TRBJ1-6, the V gene TRBV7-9; TRBD1 agrees at 7 bases. The J segment lost 4 bases and the V segment lost 1 base, leaving 10 bases of the junction unmatched. Germline CDR1 and CDR2: SEHNR and FQNEAQ (reference sequence). CDR3 size: 18 residues. The CDR3 coding sequence is TGTGCCAGCAGCTTAGGGGGAGGGGGCCAGTCGTATAATTCACCCCTCCACTTT. This encodes CASSLGGGGQSYNSPLHF.